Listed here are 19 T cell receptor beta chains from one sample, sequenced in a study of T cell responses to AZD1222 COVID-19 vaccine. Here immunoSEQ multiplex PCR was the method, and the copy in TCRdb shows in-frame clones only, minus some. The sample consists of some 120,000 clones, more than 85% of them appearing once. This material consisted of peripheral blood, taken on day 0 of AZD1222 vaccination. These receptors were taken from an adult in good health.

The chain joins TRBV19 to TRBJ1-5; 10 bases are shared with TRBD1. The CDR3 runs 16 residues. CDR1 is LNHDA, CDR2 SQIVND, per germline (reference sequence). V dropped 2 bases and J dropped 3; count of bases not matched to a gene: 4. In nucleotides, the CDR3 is TGTGCCAGTAGTATACCCGGGACAGGGGTCAATCAGCCCCAGCATTTT. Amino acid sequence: CASSIPGTGVNQPQHF.

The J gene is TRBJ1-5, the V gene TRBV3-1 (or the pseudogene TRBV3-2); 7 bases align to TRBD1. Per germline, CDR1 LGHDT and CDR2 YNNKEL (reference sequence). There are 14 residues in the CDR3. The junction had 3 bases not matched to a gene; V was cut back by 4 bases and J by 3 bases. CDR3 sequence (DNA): TGTGCCAGCAGCCCCGACAGGGTCAATCAGCCCCAGCATTTT. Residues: CASSPDRVNQPQHF.

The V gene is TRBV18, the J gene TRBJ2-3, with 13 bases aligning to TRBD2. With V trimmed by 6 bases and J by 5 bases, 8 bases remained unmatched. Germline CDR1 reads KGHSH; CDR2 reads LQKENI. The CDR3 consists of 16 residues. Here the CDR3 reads CASSQPGLAGVDTQYF. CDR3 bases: TGTGCCAGCTCCCAACCTGGACTAGCGGGAGTAGATACGCAGTATTTT.

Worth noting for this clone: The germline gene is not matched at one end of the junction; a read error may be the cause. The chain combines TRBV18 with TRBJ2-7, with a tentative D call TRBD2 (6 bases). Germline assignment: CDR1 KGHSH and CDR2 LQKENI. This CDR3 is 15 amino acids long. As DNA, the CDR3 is TGTGCCAGCTCACCCCTGTCGGGGGACGTCGATCCTTCCGACTTC. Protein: CASSPLSGDVDPSDF.

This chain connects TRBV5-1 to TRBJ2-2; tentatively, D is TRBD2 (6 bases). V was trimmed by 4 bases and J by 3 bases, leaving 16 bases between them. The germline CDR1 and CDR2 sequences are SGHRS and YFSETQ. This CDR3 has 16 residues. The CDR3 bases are TGCGCCAGCAGCGTGGGAGGAGGCTCCGACACCGGGGAGCTGTTTTTT. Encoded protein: CASSVGGGSDTGELFF.

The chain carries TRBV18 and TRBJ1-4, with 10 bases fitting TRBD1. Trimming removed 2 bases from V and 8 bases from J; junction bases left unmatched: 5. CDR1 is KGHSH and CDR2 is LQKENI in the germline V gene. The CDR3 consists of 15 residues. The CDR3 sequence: CASSPGTGANEKLFF. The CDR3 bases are TGTGCCAGCTCACCAGGGACAGGGGCAAACGAAAAACTGTTTTTT.

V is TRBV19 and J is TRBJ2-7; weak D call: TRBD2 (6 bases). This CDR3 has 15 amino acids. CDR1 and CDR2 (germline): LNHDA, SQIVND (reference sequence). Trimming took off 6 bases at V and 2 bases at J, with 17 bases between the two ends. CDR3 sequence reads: CASRPSGWGAYEQYF. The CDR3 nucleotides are TGTGCCAGTAGGCCCTCCGGGTGGGGGGCCTACGAGCAGTACTTC.

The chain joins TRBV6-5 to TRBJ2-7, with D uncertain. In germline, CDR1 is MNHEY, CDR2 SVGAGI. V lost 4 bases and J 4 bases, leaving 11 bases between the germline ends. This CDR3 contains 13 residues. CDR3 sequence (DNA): TGTGCCAGCAGTTCAGGACGGTTTTACGAGCAGTACTTC. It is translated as CASSSGRFYEQYF.

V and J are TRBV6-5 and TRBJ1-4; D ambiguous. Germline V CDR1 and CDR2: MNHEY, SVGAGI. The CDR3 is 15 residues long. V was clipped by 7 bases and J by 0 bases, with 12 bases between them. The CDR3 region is CASKARTSTNEKLFF. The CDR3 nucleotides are TGTGCCAGCAAAGCCAGGACTTCAACTAATGAAAAACTGTTTTTT.

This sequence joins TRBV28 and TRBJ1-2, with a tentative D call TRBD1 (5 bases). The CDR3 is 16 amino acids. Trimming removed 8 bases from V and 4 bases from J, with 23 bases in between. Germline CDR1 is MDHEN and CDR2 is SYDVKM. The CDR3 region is CASLGKDWGRGYGYTF. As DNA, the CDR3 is TGTGCCAGCCTAGGCAAAGATTGGGGACGGGGCTATGGCTACACCTTC.

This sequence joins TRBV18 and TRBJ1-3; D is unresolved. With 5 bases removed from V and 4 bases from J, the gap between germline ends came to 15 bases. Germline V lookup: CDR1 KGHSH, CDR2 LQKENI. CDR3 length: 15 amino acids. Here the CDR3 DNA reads TGTGCCAGCTCATCCGGACGGATTTTAGGAAACACCATATATTTT. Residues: CASSSGRILGNTIYF.

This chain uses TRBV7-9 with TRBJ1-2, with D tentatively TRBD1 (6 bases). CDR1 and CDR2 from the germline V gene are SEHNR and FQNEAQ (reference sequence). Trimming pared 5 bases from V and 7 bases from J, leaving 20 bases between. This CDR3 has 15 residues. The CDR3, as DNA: TGTGCCAGCAGCCAGACGGGGGCAAGGTTGGGTGGCTACACCTTC. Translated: CASSQTGARLGGYTF.

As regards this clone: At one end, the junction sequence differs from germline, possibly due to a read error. The DNA for the CDR3 is TGTGCCAGTAGTTCCCGGTCAGGTGGGAAAATCTTC. Translating gives CASSSRSGGKIF. The chain links TRBV19 to TRBJ2-1; D remains ambiguous. This CDR3 is 12 amino acids long. The germline CDR1 and CDR2 sequences are LNHDA and SQIVND (reference sequence).

CDR3 protein: CASSSRGDYGYTF. CDR3 nucleotide sequence: TGTGCCAGCTCCTCCCGGGGGGACTATGGCTACACCTTC. J is TRBJ1-2 and V is TRBV12-3 or TRBV12-4, with D tentatively TRBD1 (5 bases). This CDR3 comprises 13 residues. V was cut by 8 bases and J by 3 bases, with 13 bases left in between.

CDR3 region: CASTLGLNRQPQHF. The CDR3 DNA reads TGTGCCAGCACGTTGGGGCTTAATAGACAGCCCCAGCATTTT. The rearrangement uses TRBV28 and TRBJ1-5; a weak D match, TRBD1 (5 bases). V shed 7 bases and J shed 7 bases, with 17 bases lying between them. CDR1 and CDR2 (germline): MDHEN, SYDVKM. The CDR3 is 14 residues long.

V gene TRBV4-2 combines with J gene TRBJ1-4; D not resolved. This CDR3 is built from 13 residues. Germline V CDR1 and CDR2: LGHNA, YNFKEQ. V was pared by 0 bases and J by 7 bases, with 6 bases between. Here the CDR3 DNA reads TGTGCCAGCAGCCAAGATCGGGGTGAAAAACTGTTTTTT. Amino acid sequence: CASSQDRGEKLFF.

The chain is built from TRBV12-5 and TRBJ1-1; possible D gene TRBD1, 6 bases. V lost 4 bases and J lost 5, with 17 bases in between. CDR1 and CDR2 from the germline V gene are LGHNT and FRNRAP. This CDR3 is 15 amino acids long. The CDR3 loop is CASGSERGLGTEAFF. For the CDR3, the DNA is TGTGCTAGTGGTTCCGAGCGGGGGCTTGGGACTGAAGCTTTCTTT.

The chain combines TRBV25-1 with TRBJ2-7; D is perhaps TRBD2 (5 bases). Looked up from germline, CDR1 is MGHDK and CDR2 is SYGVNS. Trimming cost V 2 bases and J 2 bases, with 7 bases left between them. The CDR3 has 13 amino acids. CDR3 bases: TGTGCCAGCAGTGAAGCGGGCACCTACGAGCAGTACTTC. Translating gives CASSEAGTYEQYF.

The chain's CDR3 is CASSSLAASTDTQYF. The CDR3 DNA is TGTGCCAGCAGCTCGCTAGCGGCCTCGACAGATACGCAGTATTTT. The gene calls are TRBV7-9 and TRBJ2-3; 7 bases agree with TRBD2. V lost 4 bases and J lost 3; bases outside the gene matches: 7. The CDR3 sequence is 15 residues long. CDR1 and CDR2 from the germline V gene are SEHNR and FQNEAQ (reference sequence).